Listed below are T cell receptor beta chains from one sample, sequenced in a study of identifying expanded T cells in peripheral blood. Using immunoSEQ multiplex PCR, the repertoire was profiled, and TCRdb retains in-frame clones only, with some absent. This sample has approximately 130,000 clones; 86% occur once, and the top ten carry around 8.4%. What was sequenced was blood. These receptors were collected from a person aged 18 to 69 in good health. The CDR3 runs from the conserved cysteine through the conserved F or W. A D gene is named only where the DNA matches it firmly. Clone size, where shown, is once, few, many, or a class for clones that have expanded.

>TRBD2|few|TRBV7-2|TRBJ2-5
TGTGCCAGCAGCTTAGCGGGAGGGCGTGGGGTGGAGACCCAGTACTTC
CASSLAGGRGVETQYF
>TRBD1|NA|TRBV27|TRBJ2-3
TGTGCCAGCAGTTTGGCAGGGGGACGCACAGATACGCAGTATTTT
CASSLAGGRTDTQYF
>TRBD2|NA|TRBV2|TRBJ2-7
TGTGCCAGCAGCGAGGGTTTCGGGAGGGACTACGAGCAGTACTTC
CASSEGFGRDYEQYF
>NA|NA|TRBV6-6|TRBJ2-5
TGTGCCAGCAGTTACTCGTCAGGTACCGAGGAGACCCAGTACTTC
CASSYSSGTEETQYF
>NA|NA|TRBV7-3|TRBJ1-1
TGTGCCAGCAGCTTCAGTGGGGATACTGAAGCTTTCTTT
CASSFSGDTEAFF
>NA|NA|TRBV4-2|TRBJ1-2
TGTGCCAGCAGCCAAGTCCCAGCTAACTATGGCTACACCTTC
CASSQVPANYGYTF
>NA|NA|TRBV2|TRBJ2-7
TGTGCCAGCAGCGGGGAGGTCTACGAGCAGTACTTC
CASSGEVYEQYF
>NA|NA|TRBV7-2|TRBJ2-7
TGTGCCAGCAGCTTCGGCTGGCGATCCACCTACGAGCAGTACTTC
CASSFGWRSTYEQYF
>TRBD1|NA|TRBV5-4|TRBJ2-7
TGTGCCAGCAGCCCCGGGACAGGTGACTACGAGCAGTACTTC
CASSPGTGDYEQYF
>NA|NA|TRBV7-9|TRBJ2-2
TGTGCCAGCAGCAAAGAGGGCGACGCCGGGGAGCTGTTTTTT
CASSKEGDAGELFF
>TRBD2|NA|TRBV6-1|TRBJ2-5
TGTGCCAGCAGACTAGCGGGGGGAGAGACCCAGTACTTC
CASRLAGGETQYF
>NA|NA|TRBV9|TRBJ1-5
TGTGCCAGCAGCGTAGACAGCCGGTTTGATCAGCCCCAGCATTTT
CASSVDSRFDQPQHF
>TRBD1|NA|TRBV5-6|TRBJ1-1
TGTGCCAGCAGCTTGGGGGACAGGGCAATCACTGAAGCTTTCTTT
CASSLGDRAITEAFF
>NA|NA|TRBV29-1|TRBJ1-1
TGCAGCGTTGTACTGTTGGTAAACACTGAAGCTTTCTTT
CSVVLLVNTEAFF
>TRBD1|NA|TRBV11-1|TRBJ2-3
TGTGCCAGCAGCCTGACAGGGGCTACAGATACGCAGTATTTT
CASSLTGATDTQYF
>NA|NA|TRBV6-4|TRBJ2-1
TGTGCCAGCAGTGCAAATCGGGCGCGAGGGGCCAATGAGCAGTTCTTC
CASSANRARGANEQFF
>NA|NA|TRBV19|TRBJ2-7
TGTGCCACGTTCGGCGGTCCTTCCTACGAGCAGTACTTC
CATFGGPSYEQYF
>NA|NA|TRBV7-8|TRBJ1-5
TGTGCCAGCAGCTTCCTTGGGAGCAATCAGCCCCAGCATTTT
CASSFLGSNQPQHF
>NA|NA|TRBV20-1|TRBJ2-1
TGCAGTGCTCCTTGGACCAATGAGCAGTTCTTC
CSAPWTNEQFF
>TRBD2|NA|TRBV14|TRBJ2-3
TGTGCCAGCAGCAAGGGACTAGCGGGAGAGTTCGCAGATACGCAGTATTTT
CASSKGLAGEFADTQYF
>NA|few|TRBV6-1|TRBJ1-4
TGTGCCAGCGAATTTAGGTCTAATGAAAAACTGTTTTTT
CASEFRSNEKLFF
>NA|few|TRBV10-1|TRBJ1-4
TGCGCCAGCAACAAGGGGTCTAATGAAAAACTGTTTTTT
CASNKGSNEKLFF
>NA|NA|TRBV18|TRBJ1-1
TGTGCCAGCTCACCAGCGTCAGGTCAAAACACTGAAGCTTTCTTT
CASSPASGQNTEAFF
>TRBD1|few|TRBV5-5|TRBJ1-2
TGTGCCCCTAACGAGACAGGGGCTGGCTACACCTTC
CAPNETGAGYTF
>NA|NA|TRBV9|TRBJ2-3
TGTGCCAGCAGCCCTGGAAACGGAGATACGCAGTATTTT
CASSPGNGDTQYF
>TRBD2|NA|TRBV4-2|TRBJ2-1
TGTGCCAGCAGCCAAGGGGCGGGAGGCTACAATGAGCAGTTCTTC
CASSQGAGGYNEQFF
>NA|NA|TRBV7-2|TRBJ1-1
TGTGCCAGCAGCTTATTCGAGAGGAGTATCAACACTGAAGCTTTCTTT
CASSLFERSINTEAFF
>NA|NA|TRBV2|TRBJ1-1
TGTGCCAGCAGCGAAGACAGGATGAACACTGAAGCTTTCTTT
CASSEDRMNTEAFF
>NA|NA|TRBV2|TRBJ2-5
TGTGCCAGCCAGGTACAAGAGACCCAGTACTTC
CASQVQETQYF